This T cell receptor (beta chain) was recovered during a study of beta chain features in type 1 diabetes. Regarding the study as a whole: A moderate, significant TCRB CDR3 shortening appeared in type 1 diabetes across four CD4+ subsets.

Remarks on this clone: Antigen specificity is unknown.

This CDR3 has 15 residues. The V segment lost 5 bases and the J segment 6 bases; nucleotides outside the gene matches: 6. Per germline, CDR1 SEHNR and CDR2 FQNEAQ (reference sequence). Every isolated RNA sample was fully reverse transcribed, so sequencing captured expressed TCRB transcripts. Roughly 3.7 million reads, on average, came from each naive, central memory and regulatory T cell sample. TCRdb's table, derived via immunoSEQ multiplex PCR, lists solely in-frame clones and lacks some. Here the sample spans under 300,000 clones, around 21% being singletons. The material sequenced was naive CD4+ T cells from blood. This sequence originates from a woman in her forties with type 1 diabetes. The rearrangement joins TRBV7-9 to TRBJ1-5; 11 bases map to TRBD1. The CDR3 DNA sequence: TGTGCCAGCAGCAGGACAGGGGGCGCCGGTCAGCCCCAGCATTTT. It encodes CASSRTGGAGQPQHF.